The TCR beta chain described here comes from a study of shared clonotypes between healthy human individuals. Profiled with immunoSEQ multiplex PCR; TCRdb holds only in-frame clones, not every one. Of 450,000 to 700,000 clones listed, roughly 96% are singletons. General observations from the study: Non-shared clonotypes showed lower generation probabilities than clonotypes common to all four donors.

As to this clone: Its antigen is not identified. Other DNA sequences in the same sample also yield this CDR3.

This CDR3 is built from 14 residues. V lost 6 bases, J lost 2 bases, and 13 bases lay in between. Looked up from germline, CDR1 is MNHEY and CDR2 is SMNVEV (reference sequence). Terminally differentiated effector memory CD45RA+ cells were excluded from the naive CD8 cells, which were CD45RO-negative and positively selected for CCR7. Donors comprised only Caucasian adults living in Nashville, Tennessee. Sequenced sample: naive CD8+ T cells sorted from blood. This clonotype originated in a woman aged 25 to 39 in good health. V is TRBV27 and J is TRBJ1-2, with D possibly matching TRBD1 (6 bases). Written as DNA, the CDR3 is TGTGCCAGCAGCCCGACAGGAGGGAACTATGGCTACACCTTC. This translates into CASSPTGGNYGYTF.